The 19 T cell receptor beta chains given below trace back to one sample, sequenced in a study of T cell responses to AZD1222 COVID-19 vaccine. Clones were sequenced by immunoSEQ multiplex PCR, and TCRdb holds only the in-frame ones, with some missing. Among 130,000 or so clones listed, around 90% were seen once. The specimen was peripheral blood, collected 28 days after the second dose of the MenACWY control vaccine. The receptors derive from an adult who received the MenACWY meningococcal vaccine as a control.

This clone was detected only once. The DNA for the CDR3 is TGTGCCAGCAGGATGACAGGGTCCACCGGGGAGCTGTTTTTT. Its translation: CASRMTGSTGELFF. The chain employs TRBV9 and TRBJ2-2; 7 bases fit TRBD1. Germline CDR1 is SGDLS and CDR2 is YYNGEE. The CDR3 has 14 residues. V lost 5 bases and J lost 4; bases outside the gene matches: 5. Full variable domain (remainder filled in from reference TRBV9 and TRBJ2-2): DSGVTQTPKHLITATGQRVTLRCSPRSGDLSVYWYQQSLDQGLQFLIQYYNGEERAKGNILERFSAQQFPDLHSELNLSSLELGDSALYFCASRMTGSTGELFFGEGSRLTVL.

This clone was observed once. The chain is built from TRBV7-9 and TRBJ2-2; no reliable D call. There are 13 residues in the CDR3. The V and J ends lost 7 bases and 7 bases respectively, with 13 bases between them. Germline values: CDR1 SEHNR, CDR2 FQNEAQ (reference sequence). The CDR3 DNA follows: TGTGCCAGCACCTTCCCCTGGAACGGGGAGCTGTTTTTT. It translates to CASTFPWNGELFF.

The count of this clone is one. The CDR3 loop is CASSPQGLAGGKNIQYF. As DNA, the CDR3 is TGTGCCAGCAGTCCACAAGGACTAGCGGGGGGAAAAAACATTCAGTACTTC. This chain uses TRBV27 with TRBJ2-4; 14 nucleotides align to TRBD2. With V trimmed by 5 bases and J by 4 bases, 7 bases remained unmatched. Germline values: CDR1 MNHEY, CDR2 SMNVEV (reference sequence). CDR3 size: 17 residues.

The chain recombines TRBV6-2 or TRBV6-3 with TRBJ1-6, with 7 positions matching TRBD1. Germline V gene sequence: CDR1 MNHEY, CDR2 SVGEGT. This CDR3 region has 15 residues. J was trimmed by 8 bases and V by 2 bases; bases with no gene match: 6. CDR3 DNA sequence: TGTGCCAGCAGTTACGGTGACAGGGAATATTCACCCCTCCACTTT. Translated, it gives CASSYGDREYSPLHF.

The rearrangement links TRBV18 to TRBJ2-2; TRBD1 matches at 7 bases. Germline CDR1 is KGHSH and CDR2 is LQKENI. Trimming cost V 6 bases and J 7 bases; bases outside gene matches: 5. The CDR3 consists of 13 residues. The CDR3 spells CASSGTADGELFF. The CDR3 DNA sequence: TGTGCCAGCTCGGGGACAGCGGACGGGGAGCTGTTTTTT.

This rearrangement joins TRBV3-1 (or the pseudogene TRBV3-2) to TRBJ2-7; D is possibly TRBD1 (6 bases). The germline V and J ends were trimmed by 0 bases and 3 bases, with 15 bases remaining between them. Germline assignment: CDR1 LGHDT and CDR2 YNNKEL (reference sequence). This CDR3 contains 16 residues. This CDR3 is CASSQDSQDSFYEQYV. As DNA, the CDR3 is TGTGCCAGCAGCCAAGATTCCCAGGACAGCTTCTACGAGCAGTACGTC.

The chain carries TRBV4-3 and TRBJ1-2; D perhaps matches TRBD1 (5 bases). There are 18 residues in the CDR3. The V end was cut by 0 bases, the J end by 4 bases, with 21 bases between. Per germline, CDR1 LGHNA and CDR2 YSLEER. The CDR3 DNA reads as TGCGCCAGCAGCCAAGATCGGGCGCAGGGCTTGGAAGGCTATGGCTACACCTTC. Amino acids: CASSQDRAQGLEGYGYTF.

The rearrangement links TRBV6-1 to TRBJ2-1; tentative D call: TRBD2 (8 bases). V gave up 4 bases and J gave up 4 bases, with 23 bases separating them. The germline gives CDR1 MNHNS, CDR2 SASEGT. The CDR3 has 18 amino acids. The CDR3 DNA reads TGTGCCAGCAGTGCCCGGGACAGCTCCGGGACTAGGTACAATGAGCAGTTCTTC. Translated, it gives CASSARDSSGTRYNEQFF.

The chain uses TRBV5-8 and TRBJ1-5, with D unresolved. CDR1 SGHTS and CDR2 YDEGEE come from the germline V gene. The CDR3 length is 16 residues. Between the trimmed V and J ends, which lost 0 bases and 3 bases, there was a span of 13 bases. The CDR3 sequence is CASSLGTTYYNQPQHF. Written as DNA, the CDR3 is TGTGCCAGCAGCTTGGGCACCACCTACTACAATCAGCCCCAGCATTTT.

The chain's CDR3 is CASSEALAVDGGYTF. CDR3 bases: TGTGCCAGCAGTGAAGCCCTAGCTGTAGATGGGGGCTACACCTTC. The V call is TRBV25-1, the J call TRBJ1-2; D gene uncertain. V was clipped by 2 bases and J by 8 bases, with 18 bases between them. The germline V gene has CDR1 MGHDK and CDR2 SYGVNS. The CDR3 spans 15 residues.

The sample holds a few counts of this clone. The chain joins TRBV3-1 (or the pseudogene TRBV3-2) to TRBJ2-2; the match to TRBD2 covers 12 bases. The CDR3 has 17 residues. V shed 2 bases, J shed 6 bases, and the junction held 7 bases outside the gene matches. Germline V gene lookup returns CDR1 LGHDT and CDR2 YNNKEL (reference sequence). The CDR3 protein is CASSQPRASGGAGELFF. The CDR3 DNA follows: TGTGCCAGCAGCCAACCTCGGGCTAGCGGGGGGGCCGGGGAGCTGTTTTTT.

In its sample, this clone was seen once. The CDR3 spells CASSPGQYNSPLHF. The CDR3, as DNA: TGTGCCAGCAGCCCGGGACAGTATAATTCACCCCTCCACTTT. The chain uses TRBV27 and TRBJ1-6; 7 nucleotides match TRBD1. V gave up 6 bases and J gave up 4 bases; unmatched junction bases: 3. From germline, CDR1 is MNHEY and CDR2 SMNVEV (reference sequence). The CDR3 loop spans 14 amino acids.

This clone has just one count. The chain employs TRBV18 and TRBJ1-5; D is possibly TRBD1 (5 bases). Trimming shortened V by 0 bases and J by 0 bases, and 12 bases separated the two germline ends. Germline V gene sequence: CDR1 KGHSH, CDR2 LQKENI. There are 17 residues in the CDR3. This CDR3 reads CASSPPMEGVSNQPQHF. CDR3 in DNA: TGTGCCAGCTCACCACCAATGGAAGGGGTTAGCAATCAGCCCCAGCATTTT.

V and J are TRBV24-1 and TRBJ2-7, with D possibly being TRBD1 (6 bases). Germline loops: CDR1 KGHDR, CDR2 SFDVKD. Trimming stripped 6 bases from V and 3 bases from J, with 14 bases between. This CDR3 comprises 14 residues. The CDR3 DNA reads as TGTGCCACCAGTATCCCTCGGGACATCTACGAGCAGTACGTC. Protein sequence: CATSIPRDIYEQYV.

The genes are TRBV11-2 and TRBJ2-5; 8 bases are shared with TRBD2. V lost 5 bases, J lost 0 bases, and 5 bases stayed unmatched. There are 15 residues in the CDR3. From germline, CDR1 is SGHAT and CDR2 FQNNGV. CDR3 bases: TGTGCCAGCAGCCTGACTAGCGCGTACCAAGAGACCCAGTACTTC. Its protein is CASSLTSAYQETQYF.

The V gene is TRBV6-5, the J gene TRBJ2-7; 8 bases map to TRBD1. CDR1 MNHEY and CDR2 SVGAGI come from the germline V gene. J was trimmed by 2 bases and V by 10 bases; bases with no gene match: 13. The CDR3 spans 15 residues. The CDR3 reads CATSPALQGAYEQYF. The CDR3 DNA sequence: TGTGCCACCTCCCCGGCTCTACAGGGGGCCTACGAGCAGTACTTC.

The chain is built from TRBV18 and TRBJ1-3; the D gene is possibly TRBD1 (5 bases). The CDR3 totals 15 residues. Germline loops: CDR1 KGHSH, CDR2 LQKENI. Trimming removed 8 bases from V and 0 bases from J, with 14 bases in between. The CDR3, as DNA: TGTGCCAGCAGTCGGGACGGAATCTCTGGAAACACCATATATTTT. Protein product: CASSRDGISGNTIYF.

This chain connects TRBV28 to TRBJ1-5; no clear D. V lost 7 bases to trimming and J lost 2 bases, with 15 bases between them. CDR3 size: 15 residues. Germline CDR1 MDHEN, CDR2 SYDVKM. The CDR3 loop is CASTWRVEGNQPQHF. The CDR3 DNA reads as TGTGCCAGCACCTGGAGGGTTGAGGGCAATCAGCCCCAGCATTTT.

This clone was observed a single time. The chain links TRBV2 to TRBJ1-5; 11 bases align to TRBD1. J lost 5 bases, V lost 4 bases, and 7 bases had no gene match. The CDR3 consists of 16 residues. CDR1 is SNHLY, CDR2 FYNNEI, per germline. The CDR3 spells CASSVFGTGGDQPQHF. The DNA of the CDR3 is TGTGCCAGCAGTGTTTTTGGGACAGGGGGTGATCAGCCCCAGCATTTT.